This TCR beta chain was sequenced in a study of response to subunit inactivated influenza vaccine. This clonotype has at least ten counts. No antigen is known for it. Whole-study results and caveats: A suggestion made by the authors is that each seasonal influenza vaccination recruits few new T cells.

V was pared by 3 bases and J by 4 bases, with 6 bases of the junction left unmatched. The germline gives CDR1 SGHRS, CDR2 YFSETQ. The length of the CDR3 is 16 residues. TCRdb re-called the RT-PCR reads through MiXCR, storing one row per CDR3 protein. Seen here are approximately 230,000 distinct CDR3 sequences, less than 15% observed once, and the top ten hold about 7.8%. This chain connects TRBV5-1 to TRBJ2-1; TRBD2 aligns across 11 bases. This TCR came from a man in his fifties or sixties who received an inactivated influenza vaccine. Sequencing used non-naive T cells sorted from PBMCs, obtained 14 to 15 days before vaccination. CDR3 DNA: TGCGCCAGCAGCTCCGGGACTAGCGGTTTATACAATGAGCAGTTCTTC. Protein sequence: CASSSGTSGLYNEQFF.